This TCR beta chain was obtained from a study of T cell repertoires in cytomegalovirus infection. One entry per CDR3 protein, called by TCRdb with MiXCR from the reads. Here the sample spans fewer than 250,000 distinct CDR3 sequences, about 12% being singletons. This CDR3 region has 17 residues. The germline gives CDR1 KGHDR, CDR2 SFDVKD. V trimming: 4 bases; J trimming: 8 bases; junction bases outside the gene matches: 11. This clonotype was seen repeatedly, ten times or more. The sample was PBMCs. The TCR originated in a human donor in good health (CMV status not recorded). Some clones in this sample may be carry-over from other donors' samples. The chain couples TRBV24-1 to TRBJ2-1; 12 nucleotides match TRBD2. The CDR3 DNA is TGTGCCACCAGTGACCTTACCCAGACTAGCGGGAGTGATGAGCAGTTCTTC. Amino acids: CATSDLTQTSGSDEQFF.